One and the same sample provided the 8 T cell receptor beta chains below, sequenced in a study of brain T cells in children with intractable seizures. The method was immunoSEQ multiplex PCR; TCRdb's version includes in-frame clones alone and lacks a portion of them. Of 3,500 to 4,000 clones listed, about 78% were seen once; the top ten hold approximately 48%. Surgery cases with the highest brain T cell transcript signatures were chosen for sequencing. Sample: resected brain tissue, taken at surgery. The receptors were sampled from a girl aged 2-10 years with Rasmussen encephalitis and intractable seizures.

The rearrangement joins TRBV19 to TRBJ2-3; 7 bases are a match to TRBD1. Germline V gene lookup returns CDR1 LNHDA and CDR2 SQIVND (reference sequence). The ends lost 11 bases at V and 14 bases at J; junction bases unmatched: 16. The CDR3 runs to 12 residues. CDR3 in DNA: TGTGCCGTTTCACCGACAGGGATTGTTCGGTATTTT. Encoded protein: CAVSPTGIVRYF.

This chain uses TRBV28 with TRBJ1-5; D call uncertain. The V gene's germline CDR1 is MDHEN and CDR2 SYDVKM. The CDR3 is 15 residues long. Trimming removed 6 bases at V and 0 bases at J, with 12 bases between. DNA of the CDR3: TGTGCCAGCAGGGGCAGTGGCGATAGCAATCAGCCCCAGCATTTT. Protein product: CASRGSGDSNQPQHF.

The chain recombines TRBV3-1 (or the pseudogene TRBV3-2) with TRBJ2-1; a possible D gene is TRBD2 (6 bases). CDR1 is LGHDT, CDR2 YNNKEL, per germline (reference sequence). V was clipped by 2 bases and J by 4 bases, with 27 bases between them. The CDR3 contains 20 residues. The CDR3 nucleotides are TGTGCCAGCAGCCAAATCATCCTAGGAGGGCAGGGATACTTTTACAATGAGCAGTTCTTC. Residues: CASSQIILGGQGYFYNEQFF.

V is TRBV28 and J is TRBJ2-7; D might be TRBD1 (6 bases). The CDR3 consists of 15 residues. Trimming took off 8 bases at V and 8 bases at J, with 25 bases between the two ends. Germline CDR1 MDHEN, CDR2 SYDVKM. The CDR3 region has the DNA TGTGCCAGCGTTTCCGCTTCCTTGACAGGCAACCAGCAGTACTTC. This encodes CASVSASLTGNQQYF.

This clone was counted a few times. The V call is TRBV2, the J call TRBJ2-7; D remains unclear. Germline V gives CDR1 SNHLY, CDR2 FYNNEI. Trimming took off 3 bases at V and 9 bases at J, with 9 bases between the two ends. This CDR3 comprises 11 residues. CDR3 bases: TGTGCCAGCAGTGATTCGTACCGGCAGTACTTC. This translates into CASSDSYRQYF. The full variable domain, rest sourced from reference TRBV2 and TRBJ2-7, is EPEVTQTPSHQVTQMGQEVILRCVPISNHLYFYWYRQILGQKVEFLVSFYNNEISEKSEIFDDQFSVERPDGSNFTLKIRSTKLEDSAMYFCASSDSYRQYFGPGTRLTVT.

Sample share makes this clone large. In the same sample, other DNA sequences code for this CDR3. The chain is built from TRBV7-9 and TRBJ1-1; maybe TRBD1 (6 bases). This CDR3 is built from 15 residues. V was trimmed by 5 bases and J by 0 bases, leaving 13 bases between them. Germline assignment: CDR1 SEHNR and CDR2 FQNEAQ (reference sequence). CDR3 DNA: TGTGCCAGCAGCCCCCAACAGGGAATGAACACTGAAGCTTTCTTT. Translating it yields CASSPQQGMNTEAFF.

By frequency in the sample, this clone is large. V usage is TRBV11-2 and J usage is TRBJ1-4; TRBD1 matches at 8 bases. V dropped 3 bases and J dropped 3; count of bases not matched to a gene: 3. Germline V gene data show CDR1 as SGHAT and CDR2 as FQNNGV. The CDR3 runs 15 residues. CDR3 DNA sequence: TGTGCCAGCAGCTTCACAGGGGGAGCTAATGAAAAACTGTTTTTT. Residues: CASSFTGGANEKLFF.

The chain links TRBV27 to TRBJ1-2; TRBD1 matches 10 bases. This CDR3 is built from 16 residues. CDR1 and CDR2 from the germline V gene are MNHEY and SMNVEV (reference sequence). V lost 6 bases and J lost 5; bases outside the gene matches: 12. CDR3 protein: CASSLGTGVLGYGYTF. CDR3 DNA: TGTGCCAGCAGCCTCGGGACAGGGGTTTTAGGGTATGGCTACACCTTC.